These T cell receptor beta chains were read from a single sample in a study of T cell responses to AZD1222 COVID-19 vaccine. Assay: immunoSEQ multiplex PCR; the TCRdb copy retains only in-frame clones and omits some. The table includes some 100,000 clones, about 90% detected once. Sequences were derived from peripheral blood, sampled on day 0 of AZD1222 vaccination. Receptors were obtained from an adult in good health. CDR3s include the opening cysteine and the closing phenylalanine or tryptophan. A D gene is named only where the DNA matches it firmly. Size tells how often a clone was seen (once, few, many) or the class of an expanded clone, and some rows leave it out.

clone size: NA; D gene: NA; J gene: TRBJ2-7; V gene: TRBV7-8; CDR3 protein: CASRDQGAGLLPHEQYF; CDR3 DNA: TGTGCCAGCAGGGATCAGGGGGCGGGACTATTACCCCACGAGCAGTACTTC
clone size: NA; D gene: NA; J gene: TRBJ1-1; V gene: TRBV3-1/TRBV3-2; CDR3 protein: CASSQAQAFEAFF; CDR3 DNA: TGTGCCAGCAGCCAAGCACAGGCCTTCGAAGCTTTCTTT
clone size: NA; D gene: NA; J gene: TRBJ1-1; V gene: TRBV7-2; CDR3 protein: CASSFSGALWTEAFF; CDR3 DNA: TGTGCCAGCAGCTTCTCAGGGGCGTTATGGACTGAAGCTTTCTTT
clone size: NA; D gene: NA; J gene: TRBJ1-3; V gene: TRBV6-1; CDR3 protein: CASSEGEGGGNTIYF; CDR3 DNA: TGTGCCAGCAGTGAAGGAGAGGGAGGCGGAAACACCATATATTTT
clone size: NA; D gene: NA; J gene: TRBJ2-3; V gene: TRBV10-1; CDR3 protein: CASSESGVSRTDTQYF; CDR3 DNA: TGCGCCAGCAGTGAGTCGGGGGTGTCGCGCACAGATACGCAGTATTTT
clone size: NA; D gene: NA; J gene: TRBJ2-1; V gene: TRBV10-2; CDR3 protein: CASVEPSSYNEQFF; CDR3 DNA: TGCGCCAGCGTAGAACCCAGCTCCTACAATGAGCAGTTCTTC
clone size: NA; D gene: NA; J gene: TRBJ1-5; V gene: TRBV19; CDR3 protein: CASSKPSGTHSDQPQHF; CDR3 DNA: TGTGCCAGTAGTAAACCCTCCGGGACCCATTCAGACCAGCCCCAGCATTTT
clone size: NA; D gene: NA; J gene: TRBJ2-1; V gene: TRBV2; CDR3 protein: CASSPGRGRSYNEQFF; CDR3 DNA: TGTGCCAGCAGCCCTGGCCGGGGCCGCTCCTACAATGAGCAGTTCTTC
clone size: NA; D gene: TRBD1; J gene: TRBJ1-1; V gene: TRBV7-9; CDR3 protein: CASSLVLGQGTEAFF; CDR3 DNA: TGTGCCAGCAGCTTAGTCTTAGGACAGGGCACTGAAGCTTTCTTT
clone size: NA; D gene: TRBD2; J gene: TRBJ2-1; V gene: TRBV19; CDR3 protein: CASKRTSGRIGNEQFF; CDR3 DNA: TGTGCCAGTAAAAGGACTAGCGGGAGAATAGGCAATGAGCAGTTCTTC
clone size: NA; D gene: TRBD1; J gene: TRBJ1-4; V gene: TRBV2; CDR3 protein: CASKRQGSTNEKLFF; CDR3 DNA: TGTGCCAGCAAGAGACAGGGATCCACTAATGAAAAACTGTTTTTT
clone size: once; D gene: TRBD1; J gene: TRBJ1-5; V gene: TRBV27; CDR3 protein: CASSLAYGTGDMGNQPQHF; CDR3 DNA: TGTGCCAGCAGTTTAGCTTACGGGACAGGGGACATGGGCAATCAGCCCCAGCATTTT
clone size: NA; D gene: NA; J gene: TRBJ1-1; V gene: TRBV24-1; CDR3 protein: CATRQGTNTEAFF; CDR3 DNA: TGTGCCACCAGACAGGGAACGAACACTGAAGCTTTCTTT
clone size: NA; D gene: NA; J gene: TRBJ2-2; V gene: TRBV27; CDR3 protein: CASGLVAENTGELFF; CDR3 DNA: TGTGCCAGCGGGTTGGTAGCGGAGAACACCGGGGAGCTGTTTTTT
clone size: NA; D gene: TRBD1; J gene: TRBJ2-1; V gene: TRBV5-1; CDR3 protein: CASRPRGPSYNEQFF; CDR3 DNA: TGCGCCAGCAGACCCAGGGGGCCCTCCTACAATGAGCAGTTCTTC
clone size: NA; D gene: TRBD1; J gene: TRBJ2-7; V gene: TRBV28; CDR3 protein: CASSLRFRAGGELTPTYEQYF; CDR3 DNA: TGTGCCAGCAGTTTGAGGTTCAGGGCAGGGGGCGAGTTGACCCCTACCTACGAGCAGTACTTC
clone size: NA; D gene: NA; J gene: TRBJ1-1; V gene: TRBV2; CDR3 protein: CASTYRERGEAFF; CDR3 DNA: TGTGCCAGCACCTACAGGGAACGGGGTGAAGCTTTCTTT
clone size: NA; D gene: TRBD2; J gene: TRBJ2-2; V gene: TRBV27; CDR3 protein: CASSFQREGGTGELFF; CDR3 DNA: TGTGCCAGCAGTTTTCAGCGGGAGGGTGGCACCGGGGAGCTGTTTTTT
clone size: NA; D gene: NA; J gene: TRBJ1-2; V gene: TRBV2; CDR3 protein: CASSTTGRGKYGYTF; CDR3 DNA: TGTGCCAGCAGCACGACAGGTCGGGGGAAGTATGGCTACACCTTC
clone size: NA; D gene: TRBD2; J gene: TRBJ2-1; V gene: TRBV3-1/TRBV3-2; CDR3 protein: CASSQSGGHNEQFF; CDR3 DNA: TGTGCCAGCAGCCAGTCGGGAGGGCACAATGAGCAGTTCTTC
clone size: NA; D gene: NA; J gene: TRBJ2-1; V gene: TRBV5-6; CDR3 protein: CASSLVSLQSSYNEQFF; CDR3 DNA: TGTGCCAGCAGCTTGGTGTCTCTCCAGAGCTCCTACAATGAGCAGTTCTTC
clone size: NA; D gene: NA; J gene: TRBJ1-1; V gene: TRBV5-1; CDR3 protein: CASSLNSGHMDTEAFF; CDR3 DNA: TGCGCCAGCAGCTTGAATTCAGGACATATGGACACTGAAGCTTTCTTT
clone size: NA; D gene: NA; J gene: TRBJ2-2; V gene: TRBV24-1; CDR3 protein: CATSRRGGDPGELFF; CDR3 DNA: TGTGCCACCAGCCGGAGGGGGGGTGATCCCGGGGAGCTGTTTTTT
clone size: NA; D gene: NA; J gene: TRBJ2-1; V gene: TRBV4-1; CDR3 protein: CASSQDWYNEQFF; CDR3 DNA: TGCGCCAGCAGCCAAGACTGGTACAATGAGCAGTTCTTC
clone size: NA; D gene: TRBD1; J gene: TRBJ1-1; V gene: TRBV9; CDR3 protein: CASSSQGWNTEAFF; CDR3 DNA: TGTGCCAGCAGCTCACAGGGGTGGAACACTGAAGCTTTCTTT
clone size: NA; D gene: TRBD1; J gene: TRBJ1-2; V gene: TRBV3-1/TRBV3-2; CDR3 protein: CASSQEGLRGQGGYTF; CDR3 DNA: TGTGCCAGCAGCCAAGAAGGTTTGAGGGGGCAGGGTGGCTACACCTTC
clone size: NA; D gene: TRBD2; J gene: TRBJ2-7; V gene: TRBV4-1; CDR3 protein: CASSQDRNSGVPEQYF; CDR3 DNA: TGCGCCAGCAGCCAAGATCGGAATAGCGGGGTACCCGAGCAGTACTTC
clone size: NA; D gene: NA; J gene: TRBJ1-6; V gene: TRBV7-2; CDR3 protein: CASSNNSPLHF; CDR3 DNA: TGTGCCAGCAGCAATAATTCACCCCTCCACTTT
clone size: NA; D gene: TRBD1; J gene: TRBJ2-7; V gene: TRBV5-1; CDR3 protein: CASGVGTAPYEQYF; CDR3 DNA: TGCGCCAGCGGCGTGGGGACAGCGCCCTACGAGCAGTACTTC
clone size: NA; D gene: NA; J gene: TRBJ1-1; V gene: TRBV28; CDR3 protein: CASSETDGNTEAFF; CDR3 DNA: TGTGCCAGCAGTGAAACGGACGGGAACACTGAAGCTTTCTTT
clone size: NA; D gene: TRBD1; J gene: TRBJ1-2; V gene: TRBV7-2; CDR3 protein: CASSSRDREGYTF; CDR3 DNA: TGTGCCAGCAGCTCCCGGGACAGGGAGGGCTACACCTTC
clone size: NA; D gene: NA; J gene: TRBJ2-1; V gene: TRBV5-1; CDR3 protein: CASSLVGGLYNEQFF; CDR3 DNA: TGCGCCAGCAGCTTGGTCGGAGGGCTCTACAATGAGCAGTTCTTC
clone size: NA; D gene: NA; J gene: TRBJ2-5; V gene: TRBV7-9; CDR3 protein: CASSHQETQYF; CDR3 DNA: TGTGCCAGCAGCCACCAAGAGACCCAGTACTTC
clone size: NA; D gene: NA; J gene: TRBJ2-1; V gene: TRBV19; CDR3 protein: CASSIVGTAHNEQFF; CDR3 DNA: TGTGCCAGTAGTATAGTGGGAACCGCCCACAATGAGCAGTTCTTC
clone size: few; D gene: TRBD2; J gene: TRBJ2-1; V gene: TRBV5-4; CDR3 protein: CASSRGTSGNNEQFF; CDR3 DNA: TGTGCCAGCAGCAGGGGGACTAGCGGAAACAATGAGCAGTTCTTC
clone size: few; D gene: NA; J gene: TRBJ1-2; V gene: TRBV20-1; CDR3 protein: CSASLPLFRANYGYTF; CDR3 DNA: TGCAGTGCTAGTCTTCCCTTGTTTCGAGCTAACTATGGCTACACCTTC
clone size: few; D gene: NA; J gene: TRBJ2-7; V gene: TRBV27; CDR3 protein: CASSLAFSYEQYF; CDR3 DNA: TGTGCCAGCAGCCTAGCTTTCTCCTACGAGCAGTACTTC
clone size: NA; D gene: NA; J gene: TRBJ2-7; V gene: TRBV2; CDR3 protein: CASIWGRPGDEQYF; CDR3 DNA: TGTGCCAGCATCTGGGGCAGGCCTGGGGACGAGCAGTACTTC
clone size: once; D gene: TRBD1; J gene: TRBJ1-1; V gene: TRBV7-8; CDR3 protein: CASSHGQGAEAFF; CDR3 DNA: TGTGCCAGCAGTCACGGCCAGGGGGCTGAAGCTTTCTTT
clone size: NA; D gene: TRBD2; J gene: TRBJ2-2; V gene: TRBV28; CDR3 protein: CASSLYTSVNTGELFF; CDR3 DNA: TGTGCCAGCAGTTTATATACTAGCGTGAACACCGGGGAGCTGTTTTTT
clone size: NA; D gene: NA; J gene: TRBJ1-4; V gene: TRBV19; CDR3 protein: CASVRADGATNEKLFF; CDR3 DNA: TGTGCCAGTGTTAGAGCGGACGGAGCAACTAATGAAAAACTGTTTTTT
clone size: NA; D gene: TRBD2; J gene: TRBJ2-1; V gene: TRBV18; CDR3 protein: CASSPSQRESYNEQFF; CDR3 DNA: TGTGCCAGCTCACCAAGCCAGCGGGAATCCTACAATGAGCAGTTCTTC
clone size: once; D gene: NA; J gene: TRBJ1-5; V gene: TRBV28; CDR3 protein: CASSGSAQHF; CDR3 DNA: TGTGCCAGCAGTGGTTCAGCCCAGCATTTT
clone size: NA; D gene: NA; J gene: TRBJ2-5; V gene: TRBV19; CDR3 protein: CASSIGAGRQETQYF; CDR3 DNA: TGTGCCAGTAGTATAGGGGCAGGGAGACAAGAGACCCAGTACTTC
clone size: NA; D gene: TRBD2; J gene: TRBJ2-7; V gene: TRBV9; CDR3 protein: CASSAKAGGPSYEQYF; CDR3 DNA: TGTGCCAGCAGCGCAAAAGCGGGAGGACCCTCCTACGAGCAGTACTTC
clone size: once; D gene: TRBD2; J gene: TRBJ2-7; V gene: TRBV7-2; CDR3 protein: CASSLGPSGSRLYLYEQYF; CDR3 DNA: TGTGCCAGCAGCTTAGGGCCCAGCGGGAGTCGGCTCTACTTATACGAGCAGTACTTC
clone size: NA; D gene: NA; J gene: TRBJ1-1; V gene: TRBV2; CDR3 protein: CASRTTFYRDPSETEAFF; CDR3 DNA: TGTGCCAGCAGAACGACATTTTACCGGGACCCTTCCGAGACTGAAGCTTTCTTT
clone size: few; D gene: NA; J gene: TRBJ2-1; V gene: TRBV4-1; CDR3 protein: CASSQDGSGYNEQFF; CDR3 DNA: TGCGCCAGCAGCCAAGATGGAAGCGGCTACAATGAGCAGTTCTTC
clone size: NA; D gene: TRBD2; J gene: TRBJ2-2; V gene: TRBV4-1; CDR3 protein: CASSQELTSLAGAGELFF; CDR3 DNA: TGCGCCAGCAGCCAAGAATTAACTTCACTAGCGGGAGCCGGGGAGCTGTTTTTT
clone size: NA; D gene: NA; J gene: TRBJ2-6; V gene: TRBV5-4; CDR3 protein: CASRDSGANVLTF; CDR3 DNA: TGTGCCAGCCGCGACTCTGGGGCCAACGTCCTGACTTTC
clone size: few; D gene: NA; J gene: TRBJ2-1; V gene: TRBV2; CDR3 protein: CASLAGGNEQFF; CDR3 DNA: TGTGCCAGTCTTGCCGGGGGCAATGAGCAGTTCTTC